This TCR beta chain was obtained from a study of spatial heterogeneity in lung cancer. Study summary: The cohort: 70 to 75 early-stage, untreated non-small cell lung cancer patients. Sequencing covered available follow-up PBMC samples collected a median of roughly two years after resection.

TCRdb passed the 5' RACE reads through MiXCR, listing each CDR3 protein once. The data hold around 120,000 distinct CDR3 sequences, with 12% observed a single time. This clonotype showed up many times. Its cognate antigen is unknown. Time point in this sample: blood at routine non-recurrence follow-up after resection. Tumor, nontumor lung or frozen PBMC supplied whole RNA that was sequenced unsorted. Study-level results: Ubiquitous expanded tumor TCRs appeared in blood more at resection than follow-up.

This TCR came from a male donor with early-stage non-small cell lung cancer. Here the sequenced sample was PBMCs, taken at follow-up.

The DNA for the CDR3 is TGTGCCACCAGCCCCAATACTGAAACGGGACAGGGGTACACCGGGGAGCTGTTTTTT. Translation gives CATSPNTETGQGYTGELFF. The chain carries TRBV24-1 and TRBJ2-2, with TRBD1 matching 10 bases. The CDR3 has 19 residues. The V gene end was trimmed by 7 bases and the J gene end by 3 bases; junction bases not matched to a gene: 16. In germline, CDR1 is KGHDR, CDR2 SFDVKD.